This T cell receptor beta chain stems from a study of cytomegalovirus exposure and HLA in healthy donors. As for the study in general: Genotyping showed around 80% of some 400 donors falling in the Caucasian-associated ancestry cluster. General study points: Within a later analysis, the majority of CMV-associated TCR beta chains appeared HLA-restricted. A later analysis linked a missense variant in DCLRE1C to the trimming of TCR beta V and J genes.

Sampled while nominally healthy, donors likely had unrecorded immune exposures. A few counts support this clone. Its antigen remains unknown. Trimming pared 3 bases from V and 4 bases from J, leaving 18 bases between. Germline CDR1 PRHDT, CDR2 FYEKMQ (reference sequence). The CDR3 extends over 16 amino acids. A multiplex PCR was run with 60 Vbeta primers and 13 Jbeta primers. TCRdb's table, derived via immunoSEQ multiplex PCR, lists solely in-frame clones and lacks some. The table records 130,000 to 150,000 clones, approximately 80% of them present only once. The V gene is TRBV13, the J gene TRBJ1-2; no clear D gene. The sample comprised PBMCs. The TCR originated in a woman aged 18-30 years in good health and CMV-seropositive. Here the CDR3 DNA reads TGTGCCAGCAGCTTCCGGGAGAGGGAGATCGTCTATGGCTACACCTTC. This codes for CASSFREREIVYGYTF.